Sequencing of this T cell receptor (beta chain) was carried out in a study of cytomegalovirus exposure and HLA in healthy donors. Per the germline V gene, CDR1 is SGDLS and CDR2 is YYNGEE. The ends were cut back, 4 bases at V and 12 bases at J, with 14 bases in the middle. This CDR3 has 13 amino acids. General study results and limits: Specificity for CMV antigens was confirmed in vitro for a few of the CMV-associated chains.

Remarks on this clone: The antigen is unknown.

The PCR employed 60 Vbeta primers together with 13 Jbeta primers. TCRdb's table, derived via immunoSEQ multiplex PCR, lists solely in-frame clones and lacks some. The clone table shows some 34,000 clones, with the ten largest holding approximately 5%. V is TRBV9 and J is TRBJ2-6; no firm D call. This receptor was taken from a woman in her thirties or forties in good health and CMV-seropositive. Sequencing was carried out using PBMCs. CDR3 coding DNA: TGTGCCAGCAGCACTCAAATCTCCGGCGTCCTGACTTTC. Its translation is CASSTQISGVLTF.